One and the same sample provided the 22 T cell receptor beta chains below, sequenced in a study of shared clonotypes between healthy human individuals. Profiled with immunoSEQ multiplex PCR; TCRdb holds only in-frame clones, not every one. The sample has under 600,000 clones, about 96% seen once; the top ten hold 0.064%. The sample taken for sequencing was naive CD4+ T cells sorted from blood. Subset denoted: CD45RA+ positively selected. All receptors derive from a woman aged 25 to 39 in good health.

The chain carries TRBV5-4 and TRBJ2-3; TRBD2 aligns across 14 bases. The CDR3 has 18 residues. CDR1 is SGHNT, CDR2 YYREEE, per germline (reference sequence). Germline trimming cut 3 bases from V and 0 bases from J; bases unmatched to any gene: 6. The CDR3, as DNA: TGTGCCAGCAGCTCCAGACTAGCGGGAGGGCCGAGCACAGATACGCAGTATTTT. Its translation is CASSSRLAGGPSTDTQYF.

This clone was detected once. The rearrangement joins TRBV6-5 to TRBJ2-5; possible D gene TRBD1, 6 bases. The end of the DNA aligns better with TRBJ2-7, so the J call may be wrong. The CDR3 has 14 amino acids. In germline, CDR1 is MNHEY, CDR2 SVGAGI. CDR3 sequence reads: CASSYRGTPYEQYF. In DNA, the CDR3 is TGTGCCAGCAGTTACAGGGGGACCCCCTACGAGCAGTACTTC.

The V gene is TRBV5-1, the J gene TRBJ2-7, with 8 bases that match TRBD1. The length of the CDR3 is 14 residues. The germline gives CDR1 SGHRS, CDR2 YFSETQ. Trimming took 3 bases from V and 7 from J; bases not matched to a gene: 9. This CDR3 is CASSWKDRAGEQYF. Here the CDR3 DNA reads TGCGCCAGCAGCTGGAAGGACAGGGCGGGAGAGCAGTACTTC.

V gene TRBV5-1 combines with J gene TRBJ1-1; TRBD1 aligns across 12 bases. The CDR3 is 14 residues long. Losses at the gene ends were 3 bases for V and 11 bases for J; bases not matched to a gene: 8. Germline values: CDR1 SGHRS, CDR2 YFSETQ. The CDR3 loop reads CASSSGTGGGEAFF. The CDR3 DNA reads as TGCGCCAGCAGCTCAGGGACAGGGGGCGGAGAGGCTTTCTTT. Drawing the rest from reference TRBV5-1 and TRBJ1-1, the complete variable domain is KAGVTQTPRYLIKTRGQQVTLSCSPISGHRSVSWYQQTPGQGLQFLFEYFSETQRNKGNFPGRFSGRQFSNSRSEMNVSTLELGDSALYLCASSSGTGGGEAFFGQGTRLTVV.

The chain uses TRBV29-1 and TRBJ2-5; possibly TRBD1 for D (5 bases). This CDR3 has 12 residues. Germline V gene lookup returns CDR1 SQVTM and CDR2 ANQGSEA. The V gene lost 7 bases and the J gene lost 4 bases, with 13 bases spanning the gap. CDR3 protein: CSGHQGGETQYF. CDR3 DNA sequence: TGCAGCGGCCACCAGGGTGGAGAGACCCAGTACTTC.

V is TRBV10-3 and J is TRBJ2-3; 9 bases are shared with TRBD2. Per germline, CDR1 ENHRY and CDR2 SYGVKD. This CDR3 is built from 14 residues. The J segment lost 6 bases and the V segment lost 4 bases, leaving 5 bases of the junction unmatched. The DNA for the CDR3 is TGTGCCATCAGTGTAGCGGGAGCAGCCGATACGCAGTATTTT. This sequence encodes CAISVAGAADTQYF.

V is TRBV27 and J is TRBJ2-4; 7 bases align to TRBD2. The J segment lost 10 bases and the V segment lost 4 bases, leaving 10 bases of the junction unmatched. Looked up from germline, CDR1 is MNHEY and CDR2 is SMNVEV (reference sequence). The CDR3 covers 14 residues. In nucleotides, the CDR3 is TGTGCCAGCAGTTCACAGCGGGGAGTCGGGATTCAGTACTTC. This sequence encodes CASSSQRGVGIQYF.

J is TRBJ2-4 and V is TRBV5-8; perhaps TRBD1 as D (5 bases). This CDR3 is built from 16 residues. V lost 1 base, J lost 0 bases, and 11 bases lay in between. CDR1 is SGHTS, CDR2 YDEGEE, per germline. CDR3 loop: CASSLRTKLAKNIQYF. The DNA for the CDR3 is TGTGCCAGCAGCTTGCGGACAAAACTAGCCAAAAACATTCAGTACTTC.

V usage is TRBV6-6 and J usage is TRBJ2-3; 12 bases fit TRBD2. Trimming at V came to 6 bases and at J to 5 bases, leaving 6 bases not matched to a gene. CDR1 MNHNY and CDR2 SVGAGI come from the germline V gene (reference sequence). The CDR3 contains 15 residues. CDR3 nucleotide sequence: TGTGCCAGCAGGACTAGCGGGAGCGGGATAGATACGCAGTATTTT. Protein sequence: CASRTSGSGIDTQYF.

This sequence joins TRBV28 and TRBJ2-5; no clear D gene. Matching the DNA end better, TRBJ2-7 makes the J call doubtful. The CDR3 contains 12 residues. Germline loops: CDR1 MDHEN, CDR2 SYDVKM. Written as DNA, the CDR3 is TGTGCCAGCAGTTTAATGCACTACGAGCAGTACTTC. It encodes CASSLMHYEQYF.

The chain uses TRBV2 and TRBJ2-5, with 11 positions matching TRBD2. The CDR3 is 14 residues long. After removal of 4 bases from V and 3 bases from J, the junction contained 1 base not matched to a gene. CDR1 and CDR2 (germline): SNHLY, FYNNEI. The DNA of the CDR3 is TGTGCCAGCAGTGGACTAGCGGGAAAAGAGACCCAGTACTTC. Amino acid sequence: CASSGLAGKETQYF.

The genes are TRBV19 and TRBJ2-5; TRBD2 matches 9 bases. CDR1 LNHDA and CDR2 SQIVND come from the germline V gene (reference sequence). J lost 4 bases, V lost 3 bases, and 6 bases had no gene match. The CDR3 has 15 amino acids. The CDR3 is CASSMNRGRGETQYF. In nucleotides, the CDR3 is TGTGCCAGTAGTATGAATCGCGGGAGGGGAGAGACCCAGTACTTC.

The table lists this clone with a count of one. J is TRBJ1-4 and V is TRBV4-1; the D gene is possibly TRBD1 (5 bases). CDR3 length equals 15 residues. CDR1 is MGHRA and CDR2 is YSYEKL in the germline V gene. Trimming shortened V by 4 bases and J by 3 bases, and 12 bases separated the two germline ends. The CDR3 DNA is TGCGCCAGCAGCCCCGGACACTCGGCTAATGAAAAACTGTTTTTT. This gives the protein CASSPGHSANEKLFF.

The V and J genes are TRBV29-1 and TRBJ2-7; 10 positions agree with TRBD2. Germline CDR1 is SQVTM and CDR2 is ANQGSEA. CDR3 length: 15 residues. V was pared by 4 bases and J by 0 bases, with 6 bases of the junction left unmatched. CDR3: CSVVWSGRVSYEQYF. The CDR3 DNA follows: TGCAGCGTTGTGTGGAGCGGGAGGGTCTCCTACGAGCAGTACTTC.

This clone appeared a single time. The chain combines TRBV11-2 with TRBJ2-7; 10 bases are a match to TRBD1. CDR1 and CDR2 from the germline V gene are SGHAT and FQNNGV. CDR3 length equals 17 residues. J lost 3 bases, V lost 5 bases, and 13 bases had no gene match. Here the CDR3 reads CASSPPPGQGPLYEQYF. In DNA, the CDR3 is TGTGCCAGCAGCCCCCCGCCGGGACAGGGGCCTCTCTACGAGCAGTACTTC.

The V and J genes are TRBV29-1 and TRBJ2-7; 14 positions match TRBD2. With 7 bases clipped from V and 4 bases from J, the junction kept 9 bases outside the gene matches. The CDR3 contains 15 residues. Germline-derived CDR1 and CDR2 are SQVTM and ANQGSEA. CDR3 region: CSDGTSGRRSYEQYF. The CDR3 DNA sequence: TGCAGCGATGGGACTAGCGGGAGAAGGAGTTACGAGCAGTACTTC.

V gene TRBV5-1 combines with J gene TRBJ2-1; 11 positions agree with TRBD2. CDR1 SGHRS and CDR2 YFSETQ come from the germline V gene. This CDR3 spans 18 amino acids. The V and J ends lost 1 base and 0 bases, in that order; junction bases with no gene match: 6. The CDR3: CASSLTGTSGISYNEQFF. In DNA, the CDR3 is TGCGCCAGCAGCTTGACCGGGACTAGCGGAATCTCCTACAATGAGCAGTTCTTC.

The V and J genes are TRBV7-2 and TRBJ2-7; TRBD2 aligns across 10 bases. The CDR3 loop spans 17 amino acids. V lost 0 bases to trimming and J lost 1 base; unmatched junction nucleotides: 6. The germline CDR1 and CDR2 sequences are SGHTA and FQGNSA. CDR3 bases: TGTGCCAGCAGCTTAGCGTCAGCGGGAGGGCGGTCCTACGAGCAGTACTTC. It encodes CASSLASAGGRSYEQYF.

The V gene is TRBV5-1, the J gene TRBJ2-7; 13 bases map to TRBD2. The germline CDR1 and CDR2 sequences are SGHRS and YFSETQ. The CDR3 sequence is 16 residues long. J gave up 4 bases and V 0 bases, and 4 bases lay outside the gene matches. The CDR3 DNA reads TGCGCCAGCAGCTTGGTCAGGACTAGCGGGAGTTACGAGCAGTACTTC. It translates to CASSLVRTSGSYEQYF.

This chain uses TRBV5-4 with TRBJ2-1; D might be TRBD2 (6 bases). With 3 bases removed from V and 0 bases from J, the gap between germline ends came to 7 bases. Per germline, CDR1 SGHNT and CDR2 YYREEE (reference sequence). The CDR3 is 14 amino acids. The CDR3, as DNA: TGTGCCAGCAGCTCGGGGGTCTCCTACAATGAGCAGTTCTTC. Its translation: CASSSGVSYNEQFF.

The chain is built from TRBV5-4 and TRBJ2-7, with D perhaps TRBD2 (7 bases). Germline V gene data show CDR1 as SGHNT and CDR2 as YYREEE (reference sequence). This CDR3 region has 15 residues. Trimming pared 2 bases from V and 4 bases from J, leaving 16 bases between. The DNA of the CDR3 is TGTGCCAGCAGCTTTTTCGGGGGGCTGGGATACGAGCAGTACTTC. Amino acids: CASSFFGGLGYEQYF.

This CDR3 is CASGLNQNEQYF. The DNA for the CDR3 is TGTGCTAGTGGTTTGAATCAGAACGAGCAGTACTTC. The rearrangement joins TRBV12-5 to TRBJ2-7; D unresolved. This CDR3 is 12 amino acids long. V was trimmed by 2 bases and J by 5 bases, leaving 7 bases between them. Looked up from germline, CDR1 is LGHNT and CDR2 is FRNRAP. Drawing the rest from reference TRBV12-5 and TRBJ2-7, the complete variable domain is DARVTQTPRHKVTEMGQEVTMRCQPILGHNTVFWYRQTMMQGLELLAYFRNRAPLDDSGMPKDRFSAEMPDATLATLKIQPSEPRDSAVYFCASGLNQNEQYFGPGTRLTVT.